The 22 T cell receptor beta chains listed next were all sequenced from one sample in a study of T cell responses to AZD1222 COVID-19 vaccine. This table comes from immunoSEQ multiplex PCR, and its TCRdb copy is limited to in-frame clones, with some not included. Of over 65,000 clones listed, 90% are singletons. Sample: peripheral blood, taken on day 0 of AZD1222 vaccination. The receptor source for this set is an adult in good health.

This clone was seen just once. The genes are TRBV5-1 and TRBJ2-1, with D tentatively TRBD1 or TRBD2 (5 bases each). The CDR3 is 13 amino acids. V lost 4 bases and J lost 8, with 13 bases in between. Germline V gene sequence: CDR1 SGHRS, CDR2 YFSETQ. The DNA of the CDR3 is TGCGCCAGCAGCCTGGGACGAGTAGATGAGCAGTTCTTC. It translates to CASSLGRVDEQFF.

The J gene is TRBJ2-7, the V gene TRBV5-6, with 9 bases aligning to TRBD2. With 3 bases clipped from V and 8 bases from J, the junction kept 9 bases outside the gene matches. The CDR3 has 14 amino acids. The germline V gene encodes CDR1 SGHDT and CDR2 YYEEEE. The CDR3 coding sequence is TGTGCCAGCAGCTCGACTAGCGGACGGATCAAGCAGTACTTC. It translates to CASSSTSGRIKQYF. The whole variable domain, remainder taken from reference TRBV5-6 and TRBJ2-7, is DAGVTQSPTHLIKTRGQQVTLRCSPKSGHDTVSWYQQALGQGPQFIFQYYEEEERQRGNFPDRFSGHQFPNYSSELNVNALLLGDSALYLCASSSTSGRIKQYFGPGTRLTVT.

The chain recombines TRBV7-9 with TRBJ1-4; a weak D match, TRBD1 (6 bases). This CDR3 region has 15 residues. Germline V gene lookup returns CDR1 SEHNR and CDR2 FQNEAQ (reference sequence). Trimming removed 0 bases at V and 3 bases at J, with 8 bases between. The CDR3 here is CASSLARGSNEKLFF. In DNA form, the CDR3 reads TGTGCCAGCAGCTTAGCCAGGGGATCTAATGAAAAACTGTTTTTT.

The chain links TRBV29-1 to TRBJ2-7; D uncertain. The CDR3 loop spans 12 amino acids. V was trimmed by 3 bases and J by 2 bases, leaving 8 bases between them. The germline gives CDR1 SQVTM, CDR2 ANQGSEA. Here the CDR3 reads CSVDVSPYEQYF. CDR3 sequence (DNA): TGCAGCGTTGATGTCTCCCCCTACGAGCAGTACTTC.

This chain joins TRBV6-1 and TRBJ1-5; the D is unclear. The V end was cut by 7 bases, the J end by 5 bases, with 15 bases between. The CDR3 contains 14 residues. From germline, CDR1 is MNHNS and CDR2 SASEGT. CDR3 amino acids: CASTHQGWDQPQHF. In nucleotides, the CDR3 is TGTGCCAGCACCCACCAAGGGTGGGATCAGCCCCAGCATTTT.

V usage is TRBV5-3 and J usage is TRBJ2-7; the match to TRBD1 covers 7 bases. TRBV5-3 counts as an open reading frame of uncertain function. V lost 2 bases to trimming and J lost 5 bases; unmatched junction nucleotides: 10. The CDR3 is 15 amino acids. Written as DNA, the CDR3 is TGTGCCAGAAGCTTCACTCCGGGACAGTTCCACGAGCAGTACTTC. The encoded protein is CARSFTPGQFHEQYF.

The chain is built from TRBV9 and TRBJ2-1, with a tentative D call TRBD2 (5 bases). The CDR3 is made up of 13 amino acids. V was clipped by 4 bases and J by 10 bases, with 15 bases between them. The V gene's germline CDR1 is SGDLS and CDR2 YYNGEE. This CDR3 is CASSPPRSGEQFF. The CDR3 DNA reads as TGTGCCAGCAGCCCCCCGAGGTCGGGGGAGCAGTTCTTC.

This clone has just one count. V usage is TRBV21-1 and J usage is TRBJ1-4; the table gives TRBD1 as D, unverified against the DNA. TRBV21-1 is a pseudogene segment. The CDR3 loop spans 18 amino acids. The CDR3 bases are TGTGCCAGCAGCAAAGCGAGGGGACAGGCGGCAACTAATGAAAAACTGTTTTTT. It encodes CASSKARGQAATNEKLFF.

This sequence joins TRBV10-3 and TRBJ1-5, with unresolved D. V lost 3 bases to trimming and J lost 11 bases, with 17 bases between them. The germline CDR1 and CDR2 sequences are ENHRY and SYGVKD. This CDR3 spans 14 amino acids. In DNA, the CDR3 is TGTGCCATCAGTGATATTTGGGGAACGCAGTCCCAGCATTTT. This gives the protein CAISDIWGTQSQHF.

The chain links TRBV3-1 (or the pseudogene TRBV3-2) to TRBJ2-2; D gene uncertain. Trimming took 5 bases from V and 6 from J, leaving 10 bases between them. Germline loops: CDR1 LGHDT, CDR2 YNNKEL (reference sequence). The CDR3 covers 13 residues. The CDR3 sequence is CASSSRIAGELFF. Here the CDR3 DNA reads TGTGCCAGCAGCTCCCGAATAGCCGGGGAGCTGTTTTTT.

The chain is built from TRBV9 and TRBJ1-2, with 7 nucleotides matching TRBD1. Germline V gives CDR1 SGDLS, CDR2 YYNGEE. The CDR3 extends over 13 amino acids. V lost 4 bases to trimming and J lost 4 bases; unmatched junction nucleotides: 4. The CDR3 reads CASSSGQPYGYTF. In DNA, the CDR3 is TGTGCCAGCAGCTCGGGACAGCCCTATGGCTACACCTTC.

The V gene is TRBV2, the J gene TRBJ1-1; D remains ambiguous. Germline V gives CDR1 SNHLY, CDR2 FYNNEI. This CDR3 comprises 13 residues. Trimming took 4 bases from V and 7 from J, leaving 13 bases between them. CDR3 DNA sequence: TGTGCCAGCAGTGGACTTCACGGACGTGAAGCTTTCTTT. Its protein product is CASSGLHGREAFF.

The gene calls are TRBV5-1 and TRBJ2-7, with 7 bases identical to TRBD2. This CDR3 has 14 residues. Germline V lookup: CDR1 SGHRS, CDR2 YFSETQ. Trimming removed 0 bases from V and 3 bases from J; junction bases left unmatched: 3. As DNA, the CDR3 is TGCGCCAGCAGCTTGGGACTAGCACTCTACGAGCAGTACTTC. Protein: CASSLGLALYEQYF.

V is TRBV5-1 and J is TRBJ1-1; TRBD1 agrees at 7 bases. The CDR3 runs to 14 residues. In germline, CDR1 is SGHRS, CDR2 YFSETQ. Losses at the gene ends were 3 bases for V and 3 bases for J; bases not matched to a gene: 5. CDR3 sequence reads: CASSSGQSHTEAFF. The CDR3 DNA follows: TGCGCCAGCAGCTCGGGACAGAGCCACACTGAAGCTTTCTTT.

This chain connects TRBV19 to TRBJ2-7; 7 bases are a match to TRBD1. The CDR3 length is 13 residues. Trimming removed 3 bases from V and 5 bases from J; junction bases left unmatched: 4. CDR1 LNHDA and CDR2 SQIVND come from the germline V gene (reference sequence). Here the CDR3 DNA reads TGTGCCAGTAGTATTAGACAGGGCGACGAGCAGTACTTC. This gives the protein CASSIRQGDEQYF.

The chain links TRBV5-5 to TRBJ1-1; 8 bases line up with TRBD1. The CDR3 runs 14 residues. The V gene's germline CDR1 is SGHKS and CDR2 YYEKEE (reference sequence). J lost 6 bases, V lost 5 bases, and 9 bases had no gene match. CDR3 nucleotide sequence: TGTGCCAGCAGGTCCGACAGGGGCCGGCCTGAAGCTTTCTTT. This encodes CASRSDRGRPEAFF.

The chain has TRBV27 and TRBJ1-4, with TRBD1 matching over 9 bases. The trim removed 8 bases at V and 11 bases at J, leaving 12 bases unmatched. The CDR3 consists of 14 residues. CDR1 and CDR2 (germline): MNHEY, SMNVEV (reference sequence). The CDR3 DNA follows: TGTGCCAGCTGCGCCGGGACAGGGCTGGGGAAACTGTTTTTT. Protein product: CASCAGTGLGKLFF.

The J gene is TRBJ2-3, the V gene TRBV6-2 or TRBV6-3; tentatively, D is TRBD1 (6 bases). Trimming took off 0 bases at V and 0 bases at J, with 16 bases between the two ends. CDR1 is MNHEY and CDR2 is SVGEGT in the germline V gene. The CDR3 is 18 amino acids. CDR3 in amino acids: CASSYSWTVDPSTDTQYF. As DNA, the CDR3 is TGTGCCAGCAGTTACTCTTGGACAGTAGATCCTAGCACAGATACGCAGTATTTT.

CDR3 sequence: CASSPGRDRGQETQYF. The CDR3 bases are TGTGCCAGCAGCCCGGGGAGGGACAGGGGGCAAGAGACCCAGTACTTC. This chain connects TRBV7-3 to TRBJ2-5; 11 positions agree with TRBD1. Trimming cost V 5 bases and J 2 bases; bases outside gene matches: 7. In germline, CDR1 is SGHTA, CDR2 FQGTGA. The CDR3 is 16 amino acids.

The chain links TRBV24-1 to TRBJ2-5; 7 bases match TRBD2. This CDR3 has 15 residues. With V trimmed by 3 bases and J by 6 bases, 9 bases remained unmatched. Germline V gene data show CDR1 as KGHDR and CDR2 as SFDVKD. The DNA of the CDR3 is TGTGCCACCAGTGATCGCCGGGAGGCCCGGAAGACCCAGTACTTC. Protein: CATSDRREARKTQYF.

This chain links TRBV9 with TRBJ2-1; possibly TRBD2 for D (6 bases). Germline assignment: CDR1 SGDLS and CDR2 YYNGEE. The V end was cut by 0 bases, the J end by 2 bases, with 9 bases between. The length of the CDR3 is 15 residues. The DNA of the CDR3 is TGTGCCAGCAGCGTAGAGGAGGGGCCCTACAATGAGCAGTTCTTC. Translated: CASSVEEGPYNEQFF.

This clone was found once. The genes are TRBV7-9 and TRBJ2-2; TRBD1 agrees at 8 bases. J was trimmed by 4 bases and V by 4 bases; bases with no gene match: 17. Germline-derived CDR1 and CDR2 are SEHNR and FQNEAQ (reference sequence). There are 19 residues in the CDR3. CDR3 region: CASSSNTGTGQGATGELFF. The CDR3 coding sequence is TGTGCCAGCAGCTCAAATACCGGGACAGGCCAGGGTGCCACCGGGGAGCTGTTTTTT.